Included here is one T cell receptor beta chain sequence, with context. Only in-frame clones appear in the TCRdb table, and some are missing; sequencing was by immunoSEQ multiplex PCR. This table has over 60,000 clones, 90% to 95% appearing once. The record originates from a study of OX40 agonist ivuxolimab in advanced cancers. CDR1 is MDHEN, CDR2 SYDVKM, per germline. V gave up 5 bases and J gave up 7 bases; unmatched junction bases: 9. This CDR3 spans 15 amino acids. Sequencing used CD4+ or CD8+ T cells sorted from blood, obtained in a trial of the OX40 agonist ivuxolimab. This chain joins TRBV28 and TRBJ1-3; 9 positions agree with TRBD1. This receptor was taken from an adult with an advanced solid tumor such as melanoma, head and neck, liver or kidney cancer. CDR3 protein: CASSPQGAIGNTIYF. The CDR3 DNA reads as TGTGCCAGCAGTCCACAGGGGGCGATTGGGAACACCATATATTTT.